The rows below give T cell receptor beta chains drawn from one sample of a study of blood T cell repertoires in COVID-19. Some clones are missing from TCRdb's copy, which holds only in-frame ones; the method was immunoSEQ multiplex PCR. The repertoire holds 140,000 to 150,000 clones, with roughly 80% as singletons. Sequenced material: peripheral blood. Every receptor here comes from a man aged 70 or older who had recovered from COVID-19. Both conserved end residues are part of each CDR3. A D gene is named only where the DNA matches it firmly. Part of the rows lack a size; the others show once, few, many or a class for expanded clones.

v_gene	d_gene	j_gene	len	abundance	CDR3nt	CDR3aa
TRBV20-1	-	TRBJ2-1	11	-	TGCAGTGCCGGAGGCGACAATGAGCAGTTCTTC	CSAGGDNEQFF
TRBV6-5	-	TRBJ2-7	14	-	TGTGCCAGCAGCATAACAGTTCCCTCCTACGAGCAGTACTTC	CASSITVPSYEQYF
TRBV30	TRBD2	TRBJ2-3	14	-	TGTGCCTGGAGGGGTCTAGCGGGATTGAATGCGCAGTATTTT	CAWRGLAGLNAQYF
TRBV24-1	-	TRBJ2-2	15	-	TGTGCCACCAGTGGGGGGCAAGCGAACACCGGGGAGCTGTTTTTT	CATSGGQANTGELFF
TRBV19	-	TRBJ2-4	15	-	TGTGCCTCCTCCCCTCGGAACGGGAGAGGAAACATTCAGTACTTC	CASSPRNGRGNIQYF
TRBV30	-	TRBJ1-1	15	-	TGTGCCTGGAGTGTATCTCCAGGGATGAACACTGAAGCTTTCTTT	CAWSVSPGMNTEAFF
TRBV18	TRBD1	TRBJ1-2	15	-	TGTGCCAGCTCAACCTCCGGGACAGCTAACTATGGCTACACCTTC	CASSTSGTANYGYTF
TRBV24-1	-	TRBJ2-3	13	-	TGTGCCACCAGGGACAGCCACACAGATACGCAGTATTTT	CATRDSHTDTQYF
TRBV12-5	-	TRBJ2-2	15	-	TGTGCTAGTGGTTTGCCTTGGGGGGACCCCGGGGAGCTGTTTTTT	CASGLPWGDPGELFF
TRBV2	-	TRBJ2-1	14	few	TGTGCCAGCAGTGAAGGGGAGACCTACAATGAGCAGTTCTTC	CASSEGETYNEQFF
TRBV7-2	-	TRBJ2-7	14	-	TGTGCCAGCAGCTTTCCCGGTAGCGACTACGAGCAGTACTTC	CASSFPGSDYEQYF
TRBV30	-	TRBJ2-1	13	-	TGTGCCTGGAGTAGAGCTAGCACGCTTGAGCAGTTCTTC	CAWSRASTLEQFF
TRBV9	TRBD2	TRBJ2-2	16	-	TGTGCCAGCAGCCCAGCGACTAGCGGGAACACCGGGGAGCTGTTTTTT	CASSPATSGNTGELFF
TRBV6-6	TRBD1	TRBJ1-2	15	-	TGTGCCAGCAGTTACGAGGCACAGGGGAACTATGGCTACACCTTC	CASSYEAQGNYGYTF
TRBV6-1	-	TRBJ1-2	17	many	TGTGCCAGCAGTGAAGCTTTTGGGAGGGACCCTAGGTATGGCTACACCTTC	CASSEAFGRDPRYGYTF
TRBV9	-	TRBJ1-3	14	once	TGTGCCAGCAGCGTCGGTCACTCTGGAAACACCATATATTTT	CASSVGHSGNTIYF
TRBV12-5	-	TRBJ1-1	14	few	TGTGCTAGTGGGATTGACAGCTCGAACACTGAAGCTTTCTTT	CASGIDSSNTEAFF
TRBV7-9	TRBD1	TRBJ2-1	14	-	TGTGCCAGCAGCCCCGGGACAGGATTCTATGAGCAGTTCTTC	CASSPGTGFYEQFF
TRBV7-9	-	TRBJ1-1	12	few	TGTGCCAGCAGCCTTATGGAGGGGCGGGCTTTCTTT	CASSLMEGRAFF
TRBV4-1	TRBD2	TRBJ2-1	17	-	TGCGCCAGCAGCCAAGACCGGACTAGCGGGAGTAGCAATGAGCAGTTCTTC	CASSQDRTSGSSNEQFF
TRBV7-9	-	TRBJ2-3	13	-	TGTGCCAGCAGCTATACGAGTCCCGATACGCAGTATTTT	CASSYTSPDTQYF
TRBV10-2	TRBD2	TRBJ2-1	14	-	TGCGCCAGCAGTGACCTAGCGGGCTCGGATGAGCAGTTCTTC	CASSDLAGSDEQFF
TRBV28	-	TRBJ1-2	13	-	TGTGCCAGCAGTGCTTCAATAGACTATGGCTACACCTTC	CASSASIDYGYTF
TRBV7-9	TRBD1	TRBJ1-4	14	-	TGTGCCAGCGAACTGGGACAGTCTAATGAAAAACTGTTTTTT	CASELGQSNEKLFF
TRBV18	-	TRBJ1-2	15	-	TGTGCCAGCTCACTTGATACAGGAGCTAACTATGGCTACACCTTC	CASSLDTGANYGYTF
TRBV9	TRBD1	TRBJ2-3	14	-	TGTGCCAGCAGAGGGGGCTATTCTTCAGATACGCAGTATTTT	CASRGGYSSDTQYF
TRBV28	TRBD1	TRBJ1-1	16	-	TGTGCCAGCAGTTTCATTCGACAGGGGGCAGGCACTGAAGCTTTCTTT	CASSFIRQGAGTEAFF
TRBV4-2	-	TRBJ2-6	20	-	TGTGCCAGCAGCCAAGGTTTAGGGGGACGCTTCCGCTCTGGGGCCAACGTCCTGACTTTC	CASSQGLGGRFRSGANVLTF
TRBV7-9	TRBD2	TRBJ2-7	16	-	TGTGCCAGCAGCTTCAGGGTGAGCGGGAGCTTCGACGAGCAGTACTTC	CASSFRVSGSFDEQYF
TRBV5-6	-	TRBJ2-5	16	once	TGTGCCAGCAGCTTCGAAGTCCTTACGAGTAAAGAGACCCAGTACTTC	CASSFEVLTSKETQYF
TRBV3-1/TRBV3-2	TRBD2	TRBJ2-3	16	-	TGTGCCAGCAGCCAAGATGCTAGCGGGAGGACAGATACGCAGTATTTT	CASSQDASGRTDTQYF
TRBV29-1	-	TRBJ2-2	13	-	TGCAGCGTTGTTTTGGGGGCTGGCGGGGAGCTGTTTTTT	CSVVLGAGGELFF
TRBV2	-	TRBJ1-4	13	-	TGTGCCAGCGTGCTCTATCGTAATGAAAAACTGTTTTTT	CASVLYRNEKLFF
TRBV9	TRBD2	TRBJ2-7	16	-	TGTGCCAGCAGCGCTTTAGGACTAGCGGAGCTCTACGAGCAGTACTTC	CASSALGLAELYEQYF
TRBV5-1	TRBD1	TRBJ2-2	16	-	TGCGCCAGCAGCTTGGCCGGGACAGCGAACACCGGGGAGCTGTTTTTT	CASSLAGTANTGELFF
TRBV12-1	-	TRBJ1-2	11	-	TGTGCCAGCAGCCACAACCGCGGCTACACCTTC	CASSHNRGYTF
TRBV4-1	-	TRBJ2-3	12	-	TGCGCCAGCAGCCAGGACTTGGATACGCAGTATTTT	CASSQDLDTQYF
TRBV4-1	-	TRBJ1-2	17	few	TGCGCCAGCAGCCAAGATTTGGGACGGGGGGGGACCTATGGCTACACCTTC	CASSQDLGRGGTYGYTF
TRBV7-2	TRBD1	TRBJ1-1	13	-	TGTGCCAGCAGCTTCCGACAGGGCATGGAAGCTTTCTTT	CASSFRQGMEAFF